This T cell receptor (beta chain) was identified in a study of metastatic and nonmetastatic thyroid tumors. Study-level background: For malignant and benign thyroid patients, tumor or nodule tissue and blood were the sources whose repertoires were compared. The study, taken as a whole, reports: In both blood and tumor samples, TCR beta diversity was reported significantly higher for malignant than benign nodules.

No treatment had been given to any patient before thyroid surgery. As regards this clone: Its antigen is not identified.

Unmatched junction bases numbered 5, after V lost 4 bases and J lost 2 bases. Germline values: CDR1 KGHSH, CDR2 LQKENI. The CDR3 runs to 16 residues. In the original processing: Built for papillary thyroid cancer, a distant-metastasis classifier drew on CDR3 differences across clinicopathological groups. MiXCR was used by TCRdb to re-call the PCR reads. The V and J calls were determined by TCRdb, not by the authors. The table shows about 35,000 clones, with approximately 19% occurring only once. The sequence was obtained from a female donor with papillary thyroid cancer or a benign thyroid nodule (not recorded which). Some clones in this sample may be carry-over from other donors' samples. The chain carries TRBV18 and TRBJ2-3; 11 bases match TRBD2. Sequencing input: blood. CDR3 protein: CASSQLAGGPTDTQYF. The CDR3 nucleotides are TGTGCCAGCTCACAGTTAGCGGGAGGGCCCACAGATACGCAGTATTTT.